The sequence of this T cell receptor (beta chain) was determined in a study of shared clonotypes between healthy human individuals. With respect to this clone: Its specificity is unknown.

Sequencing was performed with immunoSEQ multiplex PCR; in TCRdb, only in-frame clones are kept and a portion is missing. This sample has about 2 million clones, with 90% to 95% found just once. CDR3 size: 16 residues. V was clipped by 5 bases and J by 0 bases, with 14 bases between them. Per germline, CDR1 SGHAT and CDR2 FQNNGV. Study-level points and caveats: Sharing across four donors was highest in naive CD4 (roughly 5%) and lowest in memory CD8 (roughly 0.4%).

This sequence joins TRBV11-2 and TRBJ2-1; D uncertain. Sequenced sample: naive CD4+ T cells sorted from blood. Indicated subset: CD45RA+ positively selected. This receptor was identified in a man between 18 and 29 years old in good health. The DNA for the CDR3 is TGTGCCAGCAGCCCGAGTGGTTCGGGCTCCTACAATGAGCAGTTCTTC. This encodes CASSPSGSGSYNEQFF.